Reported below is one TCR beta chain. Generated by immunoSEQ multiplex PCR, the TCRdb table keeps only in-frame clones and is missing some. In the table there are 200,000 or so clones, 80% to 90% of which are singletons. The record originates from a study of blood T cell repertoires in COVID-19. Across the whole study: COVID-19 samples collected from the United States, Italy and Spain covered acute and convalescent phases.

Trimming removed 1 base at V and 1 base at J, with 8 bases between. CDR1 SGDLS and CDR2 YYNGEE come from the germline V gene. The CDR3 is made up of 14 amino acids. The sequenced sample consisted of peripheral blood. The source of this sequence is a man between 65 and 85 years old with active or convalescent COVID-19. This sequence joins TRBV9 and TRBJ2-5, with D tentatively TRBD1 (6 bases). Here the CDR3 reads CASSVLGAQETQYF. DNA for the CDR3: TGTGCCAGCAGCGTACTGGGGGCCCAAGAGACCCAGTACTTC.